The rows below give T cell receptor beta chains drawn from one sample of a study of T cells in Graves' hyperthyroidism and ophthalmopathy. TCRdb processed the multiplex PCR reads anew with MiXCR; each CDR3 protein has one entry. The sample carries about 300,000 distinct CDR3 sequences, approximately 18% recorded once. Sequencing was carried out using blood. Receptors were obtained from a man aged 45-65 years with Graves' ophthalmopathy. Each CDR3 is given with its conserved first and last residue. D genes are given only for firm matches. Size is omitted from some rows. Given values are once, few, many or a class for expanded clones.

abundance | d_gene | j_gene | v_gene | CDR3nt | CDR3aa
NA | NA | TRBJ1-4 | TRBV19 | TGTGCCACCCGGAGGGGGGGGCAGGCTGAAAAACTGTTTTTT | CATRRGGQAEKLFF
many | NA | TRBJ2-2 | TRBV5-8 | TGTGCCAGCAGCTTGGCCTGGTCCCGGAGAGCGAACACCGGGGAGCTGTTTTTT | CASSLAWSRRANTGELFF
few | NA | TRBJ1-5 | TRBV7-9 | TGTGCCAGCAGCCGGAGTAACCAGCCCCAGCATTTT | CASSRSNQPQHF
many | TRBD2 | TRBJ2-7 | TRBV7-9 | TGTGCCAGCAGTCAGAGCGGGAGCTCCTACGAGCAGTACTTC | CASSQSGSSYEQYF
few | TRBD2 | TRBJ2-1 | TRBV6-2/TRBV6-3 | TGTGCCAGCTTAGAGGGACTACCCTCCTACAATGAGCAGTTCTTC | CASLEGLPSYNEQFF
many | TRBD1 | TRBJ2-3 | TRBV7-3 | TGTGCCAGCAGCCCTCGGACAGGGGGTAGCACAGATACGCAGTATTTT | CASSPRTGGSTDTQYF
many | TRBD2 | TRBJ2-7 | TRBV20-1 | TGCAGTGCTAGGGAGAGGACTAGCGGGCGCTACGAGCAGTACTTC | CSARERTSGRYEQYF
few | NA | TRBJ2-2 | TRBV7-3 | TGTGCCAGCAGCGCCCGGGGCCGGGAGAACACCGGGGAGCTGTTTTTT | CASSARGRENTGELFF
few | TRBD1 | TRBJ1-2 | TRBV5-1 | TGCGCCAGCAGCAGGGACAGTGGCTACACCTTC | CASSRDSGYTF
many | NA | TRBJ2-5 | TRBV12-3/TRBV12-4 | TGTGCCAGCAGTTTCATGAACTCTCAGGGGACCCAGTACTTC | CASSFMNSQGTQYF
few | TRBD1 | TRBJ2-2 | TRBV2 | TGTGCCACAGGACAGGGAGGTAACACCGGGGAGCTGTTTTTT | CATGQGGNTGELFF
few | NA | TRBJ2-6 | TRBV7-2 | TGTGCCAGCAGCCCCTCGGTCTCTGGGGCCAACGTCCTGACTTTC | CASSPSVSGANVLTF
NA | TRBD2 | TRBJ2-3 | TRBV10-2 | TGCGCCAGCATATCGGCGGGAGGGTCGGTAGATACGCAGTATTTT | CASISAGGSVDTQYF
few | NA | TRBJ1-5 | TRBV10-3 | TGTGCCATCAGTGAGTCCCAAGTTCAGCCCCAGCATTTT | CAISESQVQPQHF
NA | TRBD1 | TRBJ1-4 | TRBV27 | TGTGCCAGCAGTTTTAATACAGGGGCCATTAATGAAAAACTGTTTTTT | CASSFNTGAINEKLFF
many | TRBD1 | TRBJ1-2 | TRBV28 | TGTGCCAGCAGTTTGGACAGGGAACGCTACACCTTC | CASSLDRERYTF
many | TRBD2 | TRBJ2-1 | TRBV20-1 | TGCAGTGCTAGAGATAGGCTAGCGGGAGACCCTCTAGCCTACAATGAGCAGTTCTTC | CSARDRLAGDPLAYNEQFF
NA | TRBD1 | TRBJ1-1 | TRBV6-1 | TGTGCCAGCAGTCTTCCGGGACAGGGTGATGCTGAAGCTTTCTTT | CASSLPGQGDAEAFF
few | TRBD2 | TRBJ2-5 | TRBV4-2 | TGTGCCAGCAGCCAAGCGTACGGGGGAGGGCCACAAGAGACCCAGTACTTC | CASSQAYGGGPQETQYF
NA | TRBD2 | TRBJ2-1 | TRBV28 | TGTGCCAGCAGTTTAGGGACTAACTACAATGAGCAGTTCTTC | CASSLGTNYNEQFF
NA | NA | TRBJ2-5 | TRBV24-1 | TGTGCCACCAGCTCAAACAGGAACCAAGAGGCCCAGTACTTC | CATSSNRNQEAQYF
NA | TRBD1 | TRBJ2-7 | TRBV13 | TGTGCCAGCAGCCGGGGGACAGGGGGTTCTCTCTACGAGCAGTACTTC | CASSRGTGGSLYEQYF
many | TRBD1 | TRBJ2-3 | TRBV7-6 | TGTGCCAGCAGCTGGACAGGGTCCAGCACAGATACGCAGTATTTT | CASSWTGSSTDTQYF
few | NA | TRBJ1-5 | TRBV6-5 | TGTGCCAGCAGTTACTGGGGGGATAATCAGCCCCAGCATTTT | CASSYWGDNQPQHF
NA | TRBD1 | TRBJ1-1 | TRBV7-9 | TGTGCCAGCAGCTTAAGACAGGGGGCTGACACTGAAGCTTTCTTT | CASSLRQGADTEAFF
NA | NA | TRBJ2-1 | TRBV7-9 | TGTGCCAGCAGCCCTAAGGGGGGGACCAATGAGCAGTTCTTC | CASSPKGGTNEQFF
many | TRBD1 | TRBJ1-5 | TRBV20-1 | TGCAGTGCTAGAGATCAGACAGGGCCTGCGAGGCCCCAGCATTTT | CSARDQTGPARPQHF
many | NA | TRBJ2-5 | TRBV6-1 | TGTGCCGCCGCCAAACAGAACCAAGAGACCCAGTACTTC | CAAAKQNQETQYF
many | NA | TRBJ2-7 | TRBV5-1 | TGCGCCAGCAGCTTGTTGAGGGATTCCTACGAGCAGTACTTC | CASSLLRDSYEQYF
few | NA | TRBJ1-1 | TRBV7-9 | TGTGCCAGCAGCCCCCCGATGGAAAAGCCCAACACTGAAGCTTTCTTT | CASSPPMEKPNTEAFF
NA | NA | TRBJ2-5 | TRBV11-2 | TGTGCCAGCAGCTTAGAGTGGACAGTAGAGACCCAGTACTTC | CASSLEWTVETQYF
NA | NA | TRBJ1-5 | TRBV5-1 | TGCGCCGGCAGCTCCGACGGGGGTAGCAATCAGCCCCAGCATTTT | CAGSSDGGSNQPQHF
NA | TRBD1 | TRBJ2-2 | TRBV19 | TGTGCCAGTAAGGCAGGGGGATACGGGGAGCTGTTTTTT | CASKAGGYGELFF
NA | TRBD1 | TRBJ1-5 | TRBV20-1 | TGCAGTGCTAGTACGGGACAGGTCTATCAGCCCCAGCATTTT | CSASTGQVYQPQHF
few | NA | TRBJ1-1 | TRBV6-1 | TGTGCCAGCAGACGCCGGACAGCGAACACTGAAGCTTTCTTT | CASRRRTANTEAFF
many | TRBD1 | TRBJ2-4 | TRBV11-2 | TGTGCCAGCAGCTTAACAGGGGCCGTAAACATTCAGTACTTC | CASSLTGAVNIQYF
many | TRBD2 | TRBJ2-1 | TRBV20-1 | TGCAGTGCTAGTTGGGGGAGGGCCGACAATGAGCAGTTCTTC | CSASWGRADNEQFF
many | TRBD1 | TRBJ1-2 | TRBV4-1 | TGCGCCAGCAGCCAACAGCCGGGACAGGGACGGAACTATGGCTACACCTTC | CASSQQPGQGRNYGYTF
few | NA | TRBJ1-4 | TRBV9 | TGTGCCAGCAATAAGGGGACGGGCCCGACTAATGAAAAACTGTTTTTT | CASNKGTGPTNEKLFF
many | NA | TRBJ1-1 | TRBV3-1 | TGTGCCAGCAGCCACAGGGCCCCTGGGAACACTGAAGCTTTCTTT | CASSHRAPGNTEAFF